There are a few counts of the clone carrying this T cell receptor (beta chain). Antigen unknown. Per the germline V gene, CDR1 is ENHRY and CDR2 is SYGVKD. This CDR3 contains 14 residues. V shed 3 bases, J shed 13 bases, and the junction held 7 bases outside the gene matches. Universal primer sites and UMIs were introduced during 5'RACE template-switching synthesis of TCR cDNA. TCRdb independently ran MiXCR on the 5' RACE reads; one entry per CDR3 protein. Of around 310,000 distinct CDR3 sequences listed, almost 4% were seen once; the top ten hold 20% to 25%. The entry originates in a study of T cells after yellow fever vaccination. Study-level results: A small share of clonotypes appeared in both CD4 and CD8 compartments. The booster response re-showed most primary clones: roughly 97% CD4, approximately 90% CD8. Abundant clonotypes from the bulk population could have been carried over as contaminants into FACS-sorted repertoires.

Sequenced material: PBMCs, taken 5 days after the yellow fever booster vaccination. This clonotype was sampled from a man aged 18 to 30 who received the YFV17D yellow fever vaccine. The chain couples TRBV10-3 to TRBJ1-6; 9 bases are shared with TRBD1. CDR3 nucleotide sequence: TGTGCCATCAGTGAAACACAGGGGGCAGGGCCCCTCCACTTT. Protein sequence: CAISETQGAGPLHF.